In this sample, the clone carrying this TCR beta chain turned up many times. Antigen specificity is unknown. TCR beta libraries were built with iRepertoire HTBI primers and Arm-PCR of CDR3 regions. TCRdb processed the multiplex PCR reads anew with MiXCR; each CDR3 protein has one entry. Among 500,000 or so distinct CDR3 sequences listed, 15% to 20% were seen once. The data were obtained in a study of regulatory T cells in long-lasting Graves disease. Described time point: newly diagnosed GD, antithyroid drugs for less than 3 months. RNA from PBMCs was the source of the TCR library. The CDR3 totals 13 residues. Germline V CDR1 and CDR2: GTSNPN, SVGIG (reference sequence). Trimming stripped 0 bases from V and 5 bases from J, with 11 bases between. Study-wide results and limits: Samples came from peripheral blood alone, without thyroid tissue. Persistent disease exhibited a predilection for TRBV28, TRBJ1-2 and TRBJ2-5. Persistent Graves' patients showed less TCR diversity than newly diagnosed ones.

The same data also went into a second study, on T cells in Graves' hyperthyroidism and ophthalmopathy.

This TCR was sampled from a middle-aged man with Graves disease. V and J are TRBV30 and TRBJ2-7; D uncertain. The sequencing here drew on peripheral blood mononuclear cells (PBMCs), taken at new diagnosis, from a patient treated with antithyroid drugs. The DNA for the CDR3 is TGTGCCTGGAGTGTACGGACCCATGACGAGCAGTACTTC. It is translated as CAWSVRTHDEQYF.